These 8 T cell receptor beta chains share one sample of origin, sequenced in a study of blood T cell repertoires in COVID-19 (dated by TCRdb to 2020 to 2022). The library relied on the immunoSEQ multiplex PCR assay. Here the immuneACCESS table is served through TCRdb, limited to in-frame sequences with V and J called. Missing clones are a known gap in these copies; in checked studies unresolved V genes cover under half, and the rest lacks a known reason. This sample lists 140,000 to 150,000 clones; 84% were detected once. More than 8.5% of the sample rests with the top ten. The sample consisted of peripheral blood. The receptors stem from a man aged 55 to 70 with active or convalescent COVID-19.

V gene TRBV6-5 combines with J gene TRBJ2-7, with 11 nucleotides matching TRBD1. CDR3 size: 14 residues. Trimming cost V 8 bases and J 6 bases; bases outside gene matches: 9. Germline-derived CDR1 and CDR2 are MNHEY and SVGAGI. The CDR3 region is CASGDRGVSGEQYV. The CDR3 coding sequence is TGTGCCAGCGGGGACAGGGGGGTCAGCGGCGAGCAGTACGTC.

CDR3 coding DNA: TGTGCCAGCACCCCGGACAGGGGCTCCTACAATGAGCAGTTCTTC. Translation gives CASTPDRGSYNEQFF. V is TRBV6-5 and J is TRBJ2-1; TRBD1 matches at 9 bases. This CDR3 contains 15 residues. Germline V gene lookup returns CDR1 MNHEY and CDR2 SVGAGI. J gave up 0 bases and V 7 bases, and 4 bases lay outside the gene matches.

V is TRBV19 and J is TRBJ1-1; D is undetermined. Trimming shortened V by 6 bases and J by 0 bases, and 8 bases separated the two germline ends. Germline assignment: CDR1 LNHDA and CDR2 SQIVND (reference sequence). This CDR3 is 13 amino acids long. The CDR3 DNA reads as TGTGCCAGTAGCTCAGACATGAACACTGAAGCTTTCTTT. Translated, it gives CASSSDMNTEAFF.

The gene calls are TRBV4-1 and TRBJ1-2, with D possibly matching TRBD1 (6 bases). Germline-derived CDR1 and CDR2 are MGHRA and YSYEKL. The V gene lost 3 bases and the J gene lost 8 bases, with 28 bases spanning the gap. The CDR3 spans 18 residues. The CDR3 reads CASSHLGAVPGQKGGYTF. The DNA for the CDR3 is TGCGCCAGCAGCCACCTGGGGGCCGTCCCGGGACAAAAGGGCGGCTACACCTTC.

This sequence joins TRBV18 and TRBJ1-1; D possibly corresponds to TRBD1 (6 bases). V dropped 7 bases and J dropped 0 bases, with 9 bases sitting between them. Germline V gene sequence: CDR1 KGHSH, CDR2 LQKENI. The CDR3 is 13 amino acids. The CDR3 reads CASLDSMNTEAFF. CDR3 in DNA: TGTGCCAGCTTGGACAGCATGAACACTGAAGCTTTCTTT.

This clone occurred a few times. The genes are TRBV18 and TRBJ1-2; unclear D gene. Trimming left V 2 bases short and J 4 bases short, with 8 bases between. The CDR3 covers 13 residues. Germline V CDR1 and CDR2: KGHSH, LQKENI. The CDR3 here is CASSPGQVYGYTF. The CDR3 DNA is TGTGCCAGCTCACCAGGGCAGGTCTATGGCTACACCTTC.

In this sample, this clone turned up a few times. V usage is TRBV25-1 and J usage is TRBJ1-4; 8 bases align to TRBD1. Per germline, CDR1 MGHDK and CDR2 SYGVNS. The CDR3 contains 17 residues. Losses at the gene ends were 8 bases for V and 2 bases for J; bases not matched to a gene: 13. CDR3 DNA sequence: TGTGCCAGCGGGAGTTCTGGACAGGGCTTGACTAATGAAAAACTGTTTTTT. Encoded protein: CASGSSGQGLTNEKLFF.

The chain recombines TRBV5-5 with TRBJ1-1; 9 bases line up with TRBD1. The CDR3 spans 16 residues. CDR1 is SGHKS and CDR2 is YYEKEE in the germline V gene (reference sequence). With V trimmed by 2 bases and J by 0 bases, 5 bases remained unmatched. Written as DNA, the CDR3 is TGTGCCAGCAGCTTCGGGACAGGGATAATGAACACTGAAGCTTTCTTT. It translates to CASSFGTGIMNTEAFF. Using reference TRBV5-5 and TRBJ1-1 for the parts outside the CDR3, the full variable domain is DAGVTQSPTHLIKTRGQQVTLRCSPISGHKSVSWYQQVLGQGPQFIFQYYEKEERGRGNFPDRFSARQFPNYSSELNVNALLLGDSALYLCASSFGTGIMNTEAFFGQGTRLTVV.